The clone carrying this TCR beta chain was recorded a few times. Its specificity is not known. The sample originates from a study of blood T cells in healthy people across ages. Findings and caveats of the study: Naive CD4+ cells and diversity were both higher in long-lived donors than in aged donors.

Alongside a J-beta primer mix, a sample-barcoded 5' primer served in a second PCR lasting about 7 to 11 cycles. Per-sample output comprised a minimum of 3 million paired-end reads containing CDR3. TCRdb fed the 5' RACE reads into MiXCR, producing one record per CDR3 protein. The data hold some 920,000 distinct CDR3 sequences, with 51% observed a single time. Germline-derived CDR1 and CDR2 are SGHDN and FVKESK. V was clipped by 4 bases and J by 0 bases, with 12 bases between them. The CDR3 has 15 amino acids. The receptor comes from a woman aged 55-75 years in good health. The chain employs TRBV14 and TRBJ1-2; D unclear. Material for sequencing was blood. CDR3 residues: CASSPSPRANYGYTF. CDR3 in DNA: TGTGCCAGCAGCCCAAGCCCCAGAGCTAACTATGGCTACACCTTC.